The rows below give T cell receptor beta chains drawn from one sample of a study of metastatic and nonmetastatic thyroid tumors. TCRdb re-clonotyped the PCR reads via MiXCR. The table includes over 25,000 clones, around 20% detected once. Sample: blood. The receptors were gathered from a female donor with papillary thyroid cancer or a benign thyroid nodule (not recorded which). Some clones in this sample may be carry-over from other donors' samples. Both conserved end residues are part of each CDR3. Each record gives: J gene, D gene, V gene, clone size, CDR3 DNA, CDR3 protein. The D gene is left open where the match is weak. Clone size appears in some rows only: once, few, many, or a class for an expanded clone.

j_gene: TRBJ2-7
d_gene: NA
v_gene: TRBV4-2
abundance: medium-sized
CDR3nt: TGTGCCAGCAGCCAAGGAGGGGACTACGAGCAGTACTTC
CDR3aa: CASSQGGDYEQYF

j_gene: TRBJ2-3
d_gene: NA
v_gene: TRBV7-2
abundance: few
CDR3nt: TGTGCCAGCAGCTTAAGCGGGAGCACAGATACGCAGTATTTT
CDR3aa: CASSLSGSTDTQYF

j_gene: TRBJ2-3
d_gene: TRBD2
v_gene: TRBV7-9
abundance: many
CDR3nt: TGTGCCAGCAGCCGGACTAGCGGAAGCACAGATACGCAGTATTTT
CDR3aa: CASSRTSGSTDTQYF

j_gene: TRBJ2-1
d_gene: NA
v_gene: TRBV10-1
abundance: NA
CDR3nt: TGCGCCAGCCCCCCAAGCGGCTATACATCCTCCTACAATGAGCAGTTCTTC
CDR3aa: CASPPSGYTSSYNEQFF

j_gene: TRBJ1-1
d_gene: TRBD1
v_gene: TRBV5-1
abundance: NA
CDR3nt: TGCGCCAGCAGCCAAAACCCGACAGGGAGAAACACTGAAGCTTTCTTT
CDR3aa: CASSQNPTGRNTEAFF

j_gene: TRBJ1-3
d_gene: TRBD1
v_gene: TRBV11-2
abundance: NA
CDR3nt: TGTGCCAGCAGCGATCCGGGGACAGTTGGAAACACCATATATTTT
CDR3aa: CASSDPGTVGNTIYF

j_gene: TRBJ1-2
d_gene: NA
v_gene: TRBV19
abundance: few
CDR3nt: TGTGCCAGTAGCCCGACCTGGAGATCTAACTATGGCTACACCTTC
CDR3aa: CASSPTWRSNYGYTF

j_gene: TRBJ2-2
d_gene: NA
v_gene: TRBV5-1
abundance: NA
CDR3nt: TGCGCCAGCAGCAGCGACACTGGTTGGGCCCGGGAGCTGTTTTTT
CDR3aa: CASSSDTGWARELFF

j_gene: TRBJ1-5
d_gene: NA
v_gene: TRBV27
abundance: few
CDR3nt: TGTGCCAGCAGTTTAACCGGGTACAATCAGCCCCAGCATTTT
CDR3aa: CASSLTGYNQPQHF

j_gene: TRBJ1-5
d_gene: NA
v_gene: TRBV20-1
abundance: many
CDR3nt: TGCAGTGCTAGAGGCCAGGGACGCCAGCCCCAGCATTTT
CDR3aa: CSARGQGRQPQHF

j_gene: TRBJ1-6
d_gene: NA
v_gene: TRBV6-1
abundance: few
CDR3nt: TGTGCCAGCAGTGAACTAGGAGGGTTGGCCAATAATTCACCCCTCCACTTT
CDR3aa: CASSELGGLANNSPLHF

j_gene: TRBJ1-2
d_gene: NA
v_gene: TRBV4-1
abundance: medium-sized
CDR3nt: TGCGCCAGCAGCCTGACATTTAGTTTCGGTGGTGACTACACCTTC
CDR3aa: CASSLTFSFGGDYTF

j_gene: TRBJ1-4
d_gene: NA
v_gene: TRBV6-6
abundance: many
CDR3nt: TGTGCCAGCAGTTACTCGAAAGGGGTCAGTGAAAAACTGTTTTTT
CDR3aa: CASSYSKGVSEKLFF

j_gene: TRBJ1-2
d_gene: TRBD1
v_gene: TRBV19
abundance: many
CDR3nt: TGTGCCAGTAGTAACCAGGACAGGGGGCTGTATGGCTACACCTTC
CDR3aa: CASSNQDRGLYGYTF

j_gene: TRBJ2-2
d_gene: TRBD2
v_gene: TRBV28
abundance: NA
CDR3nt: TGTGCCAGCAGCCGTACTAGCGCGGCCGGGGAGCTGTTTTTT
CDR3aa: CASSRTSAAGELFF

j_gene: TRBJ1-2
d_gene: NA
v_gene: TRBV2
abundance: many
CDR3nt: TGTGCCAGCAGTGAGGTGACAGATAACTATGGCTACACCTTC
CDR3aa: CASSEVTDNYGYTF

j_gene: TRBJ2-1
d_gene: TRBD2
v_gene: TRBV15
abundance: many
CDR3nt: TGTGCCACCAGCGAAACAATAAAAACTAGCGGGCCAACCTACAATGAGCAGTTCTTC
CDR3aa: CATSETIKTSGPTYNEQFF

j_gene: TRBJ2-5
d_gene: NA
v_gene: TRBV6-1
abundance: medium-sized
CDR3nt: TGTGCCAGCAGTGAAGATCTGGGCTCAAACGCTGTCCAAGAGACCCAGTACTTC
CDR3aa: CASSEDLGSNAVQETQYF

j_gene: TRBJ1-2
d_gene: NA
v_gene: TRBV7-9
abundance: NA
CDR3nt: TGTGCCAGCAGCTTAGACTCTCATGGCTACACCTTC
CDR3aa: CASSLDSHGYTF

j_gene: TRBJ2-3
d_gene: TRBD2
v_gene: TRBV14
abundance: many
CDR3nt: TGTGCCAGCAGCCAACTTAGCGGGAGACGCACAGATACGCAGTATTTT
CDR3aa: CASSQLSGRRTDTQYF

j_gene: TRBJ1-1
d_gene: TRBD1
v_gene: TRBV6-1
abundance: many
CDR3nt: TGTGCCAGCAGTTTTACCGGGACAGCTGAAGCTTTCTTT
CDR3aa: CASSFTGTAEAFF

j_gene: TRBJ1-1
d_gene: NA
v_gene: TRBV11-3
abundance: many
CDR3nt: TGTGCCAGCAGCTTAGAGGTGAAGGGCCTCCAAGCTTTCTTT
CDR3aa: CASSLEVKGLQAFF

j_gene: TRBJ2-3
d_gene: NA
v_gene: TRBV5-5
abundance: medium-sized
CDR3nt: TGTGCCAGCAGCTTGGCCAGTCCCTCTAGCACAGATACGCAGTATTTT
CDR3aa: CASSLASPSSTDTQYF

j_gene: TRBJ1-2
d_gene: TRBD1
v_gene: TRBV27
abundance: NA
CDR3nt: TGTGCAAGTAGTCTCGACAGGGCCAATGGCTACACCTTC
CDR3aa: CASSLDRANGYTF

j_gene: TRBJ2-7
d_gene: NA
v_gene: TRBV12-3/TRBV12-4
abundance: few
CDR3nt: TGTGCCAGCAGTTTAAACGGGTACGAGCAGTACTTC
CDR3aa: CASSLNGYEQYF

j_gene: TRBJ2-2
d_gene: NA
v_gene: TRBV6-1
abundance: few
CDR3nt: TGTGCCAGCAGTGAACCGGGTAGGGGTAGGGAGCTGTTTTTT
CDR3aa: CASSEPGRGRELFF

j_gene: TRBJ2-1
d_gene: NA
v_gene: TRBV6-1
abundance: NA
CDR3nt: TGTGCCAGCAGAGTGCATGAGCAGTTCTTC
CDR3aa: CASRVHEQFF

j_gene: TRBJ2-5
d_gene: NA
v_gene: TRBV11-3
abundance: many
CDR3nt: TGTGCCAGCAGCGCCCTCCGGGGAGAGACCCAGTACTTC
CDR3aa: CASSALRGETQYF

j_gene: TRBJ2-7
d_gene: NA
v_gene: TRBV28
abundance: many
CDR3nt: TGTGCCAGCAGTTTATCAGGGAGGTACGAGCAGTACTTC
CDR3aa: CASSLSGRYEQYF

j_gene: TRBJ2-1
d_gene: NA
v_gene: TRBV6-1
abundance: NA
CDR3nt: TGTGCCAGCAGTGGGGGCCGTGAGCAGTTCTTC
CDR3aa: CASSGGREQFF

j_gene: TRBJ2-7
d_gene: TRBD2
v_gene: TRBV6-1
abundance: few
CDR3nt: TGTGCCAGCATAGTCGGACTAGCCTCCTACGAGCAGTACTTC
CDR3aa: CASIVGLASYEQYF

j_gene: TRBJ2-1
d_gene: TRBD2
v_gene: TRBV3-1
abundance: many
CDR3nt: TGTGCCAGCAGCCAGCTTAGCGGGAGGGGTGAGCAGTTCTTC
CDR3aa: CASSQLSGRGEQFF

j_gene: TRBJ1-5
d_gene: NA
v_gene: TRBV20-1
abundance: NA
CDR3nt: TGCAGTGCCACCGGCCCTAACAGGGATCAGCCCCAGCATTTT
CDR3aa: CSATGPNRDQPQHF

j_gene: TRBJ1-3
d_gene: NA
v_gene: TRBV2
abundance: many
CDR3nt: TGTGCCAGCAGTGAGAGGGAAGGAAACACCATATATTTT
CDR3aa: CASSEREGNTIYF

j_gene: TRBJ2-3
d_gene: NA
v_gene: TRBV7-2
abundance: once
CDR3nt: TGTGCCAGCAGCCCGTGGACCTTTTCCCCCCTGTATTTT
CDR3aa: CASSPWTFSPLYF

j_gene: TRBJ2-2
d_gene: TRBD1
v_gene: TRBV6-1
abundance: many
CDR3nt: TGTGCCAGCAGAACCGGGACAGGGGACACCGGGGAGCTGTTTTTT
CDR3aa: CASRTGTGDTGELFF

j_gene: TRBJ1-2
d_gene: TRBD1
v_gene: TRBV9
abundance: few
CDR3nt: TGTGCCAGCGGCGCTGGGACAGGGAATGGCTACACCTTC
CDR3aa: CASGAGTGNGYTF

j_gene: TRBJ2-2
d_gene: NA
v_gene: TRBV28
abundance: NA
CDR3nt: TGTGCCAGCAGTTTGATTCGGGACGGCACCGGGGAGCTGTTTTTT
CDR3aa: CASSLIRDGTGELFF

j_gene: TRBJ2-3
d_gene: NA
v_gene: TRBV7-2
abundance: NA
CDR3nt: TGTGCCAGCAGCTTAGCCGCGGACAATCCCCTCCTTTTTACGCAGTATTTT
CDR3aa: CASSLAADNPLLFTQYF

j_gene: TRBJ2-7
d_gene: NA
v_gene: TRBV11-2
abundance: NA
CDR3nt: TGTGCCAGCAGCTCAAACCCCGGACGATTCTACGAGCAGTACTTC
CDR3aa: CASSSNPGRFYEQYF

j_gene: TRBJ1-1
d_gene: NA
v_gene: TRBV7-3
abundance: NA
CDR3nt: TGTGCCAGCAGCTTATTGGTCGACACTGAAGCTTTCTTT
CDR3aa: CASSLLVDTEAFF

j_gene: TRBJ2-7
d_gene: TRBD1
v_gene: TRBV27
abundance: many
CDR3nt: TGTGCCAGCAGTCCAGACAGGGGAAGCTACGAGCAGTACTTC
CDR3aa: CASSPDRGSYEQYF

j_gene: TRBJ1-2
d_gene: NA
v_gene: TRBV5-5
abundance: many
CDR3nt: TGTGCCAGCAGCCCCAGTGGGGACTATGGCTACACCTTC
CDR3aa: CASSPSGDYGYTF

j_gene: TRBJ2-2
d_gene: NA
v_gene: TRBV6-1
abundance: NA
CDR3nt: TGTGCCAGCACCGGGGGAGGGGGCGGGAGCGGGGAGCTGTTTTTT
CDR3aa: CASTGGGGGSGELFF

j_gene: TRBJ2-5
d_gene: NA
v_gene: TRBV7-2
abundance: many
CDR3nt: TGTGCCAGCAGCCTCCGGACATTGGAGACCCAGTACTTC
CDR3aa: CASSLRTLETQYF

j_gene: TRBJ2-3
d_gene: TRBD2
v_gene: TRBV5-1
abundance: NA
CDR3nt: TGCGCCAGCAGCATTAGCGGGGGGGGAGATACGCAGTATTTT
CDR3aa: CASSISGGGDTQYF

j_gene: TRBJ2-7
d_gene: TRBD1
v_gene: TRBV18
abundance: many
CDR3nt: TGTGCCAGCTCACCACCTCCCACCGGGACAGGGGGCTACGAGCAGTACTTC
CDR3aa: CASSPPPTGTGGYEQYF

j_gene: TRBJ1-4
d_gene: TRBD1
v_gene: TRBV19
abundance: NA
CDR3nt: TGTGCCAGTAGTATAGAGGGTGCGGACAGGAATGAAAAACTGTTTTTT
CDR3aa: CASSIEGADRNEKLFF

j_gene: TRBJ2-5
d_gene: NA
v_gene: TRBV19
abundance: NA
CDR3nt: TGTGCCAGTAGTCGTGCTAGAAAAGAGACCCAGTACTTC
CDR3aa: CASSRARKETQYF

j_gene: TRBJ1-5
d_gene: TRBD1
v_gene: TRBV11-2
abundance: medium-sized
CDR3nt: TGTGCCAGCAGCCCCGGGACAGGGTTTCAGCCCCAGCATTTT
CDR3aa: CASSPGTGFQPQHF

j_gene: TRBJ2-7
d_gene: NA
v_gene: TRBV27
abundance: many
CDR3nt: TGTGCCAGCAGTTTGTTGGGAGTTTCGAACTACGAGCAGTACTTC
CDR3aa: CASSLLGVSNYEQYF

j_gene: TRBJ2-7
d_gene: TRBD2
v_gene: TRBV6-1
abundance: many
CDR3nt: TGTGCCAGCAGAACTAGCGGGATTTCCTACGAGCAGTACTTC
CDR3aa: CASRTSGISYEQYF

j_gene: TRBJ2-1
d_gene: NA
v_gene: TRBV6-2/TRBV6-3
abundance: few
CDR3nt: TGTGCCAGCAGTTACGACGAACTAGCCGAGCAGTTCTTC
CDR3aa: CASSYDELAEQFF

j_gene: TRBJ1-5
d_gene: NA
v_gene: TRBV20-1
abundance: many
CDR3nt: TGCAGTGCGGAGACCGGGACCGGGGGCCTCGATAGCAATCAGCCCCAGCATTTT
CDR3aa: CSAETGTGGLDSNQPQHF